The present T cell receptor (beta chain) was sequenced within a study of spatial heterogeneity in lung cancer. About the research overall: More beta-chain than alpha-chain sequences were consistently detected.

V lost 3 bases and J 4 bases, leaving 10 bases between the germline ends. The CDR3 runs 14 residues. On each TCR cDNA molecule, a unique molecular identifier was present. TCRdb reanalysed the 5' RACE reads using MiXCR and keeps one entry per CDR3 protein. Altogether 6,000 or so distinct CDR3 sequences are present, about 17% being singletons, with the ten largest covering less than 20%. Time point reported: sample taken at primary tumor resection. Donors were 72 untreated early-stage non-small cell lung cancer patients. Whole RNA obtained from tumor, nontumor lung or frozen PBMC underwent sequencing without sorting.

The sample here was normal lung tissue next to the tumor, taken at surgery. The sequence was obtained from a male donor with early-stage non-small cell lung cancer. This sequence joins TRBV12-3 or TRBV12-4 and TRBJ1-3; no clear D gene. CDR3 sequence: CASSFVGRGNTIYF. The CDR3 coding sequence is TGTGCCAGCAGTTTTGTAGGAAGAGGAAACACCATATATTTT.